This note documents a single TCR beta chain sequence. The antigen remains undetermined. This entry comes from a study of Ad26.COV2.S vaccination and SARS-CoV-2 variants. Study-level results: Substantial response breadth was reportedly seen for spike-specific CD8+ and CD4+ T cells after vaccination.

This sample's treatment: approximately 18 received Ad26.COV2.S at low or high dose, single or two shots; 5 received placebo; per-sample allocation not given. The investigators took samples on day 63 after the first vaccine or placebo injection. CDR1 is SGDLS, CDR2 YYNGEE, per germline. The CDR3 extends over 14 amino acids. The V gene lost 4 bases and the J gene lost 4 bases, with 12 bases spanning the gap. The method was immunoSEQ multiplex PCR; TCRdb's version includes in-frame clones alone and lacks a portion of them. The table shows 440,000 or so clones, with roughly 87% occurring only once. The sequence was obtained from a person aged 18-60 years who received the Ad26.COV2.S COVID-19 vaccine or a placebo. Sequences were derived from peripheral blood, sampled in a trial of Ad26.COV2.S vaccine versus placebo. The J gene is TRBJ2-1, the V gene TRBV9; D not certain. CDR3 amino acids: CASSPQDGYNEQFF. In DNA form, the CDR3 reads TGTGCCAGCAGCCCTCAGGACGGATACAATGAGCAGTTCTTC. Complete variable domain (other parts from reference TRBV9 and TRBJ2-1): DSGVTQTPKHLITATGQRVTLRCSPRSGDLSVYWYQQSLDQGLQFLIQYYNGEERAKGNILERFSAQQFPDLHSELNLSSLELGDSALYFCASSPQDGYNEQFFGPGTRLTVL.